These 8 T cell receptor beta chains share one sample of origin, sequenced in a study of T cells in localized non-small cell lung cancer. Here immunoSEQ multiplex PCR was the method, and the copy in TCRdb shows in-frame clones only, minus some. Altogether over 30,000 clones are present, over 75% being singletons, with the ten largest covering less than 3.5%. The input for sequencing was peripheral blood, taken before any cancer treatment. These receptors came from a woman aged 40 to 75 with stage I lung adenocarcinoma.

The chain carries TRBV7-3 and TRBJ2-1, with D perhaps matching TRBD1 or TRBD2 (6 bases each). There are 14 residues in the CDR3. V dropped 5 bases and J dropped 8 bases, with 16 bases sitting between them. CDR1 is SGHTA, CDR2 FQGTGA, per germline. The CDR3 sequence is CASSPGWGAYEQFF. CDR3 DNA sequence: TGTGCCAGCAGCCCGGGATGGGGGGCTTATGAGCAGTTCTTC.

This clone appeared a few times. The rearrangement uses TRBV7-9 and TRBJ1-4; D gene ambiguous. Germline V gives CDR1 SEHNR, CDR2 FQNEAQ (reference sequence). V shed 1 base and J shed 0 bases, with 6 bases lying between them. This CDR3 is built from 15 residues. The CDR3 DNA reads TGTGCCAGCAGCTTAGGCGCTGCAACTAATGAAAAACTGTTTTTT. Residues: CASSLGAATNEKLFF.

The chain employs TRBV7-9 and TRBJ2-1; 9 bases match TRBD1. V lost 5 bases and J lost 5; bases outside the gene matches: 7. The CDR3 runs to 15 residues. Germline V gives CDR1 SEHNR, CDR2 FQNEAQ (reference sequence). In nucleotides, the CDR3 is TGTGCCAGCAGCAACAGGGGGCTCAGGGACAATGAGCAGTTCTTC. It is translated as CASSNRGLRDNEQFF.

This clone has only a few counts. V and J are TRBV2 and TRBJ2-7; 14 nucleotides agree with TRBD2. The CDR3 runs 14 residues. J was trimmed by 6 bases and V by 6 bases; bases with no gene match: 4. Germline V gene data show CDR1 as SNHLY and CDR2 as FYNNEI. In nucleotides, the CDR3 is TGTGCCAGCAGACAGGGACTAGCGGGAGCCGAGCAGTACTTC. Translating gives CASRQGLAGAEQYF.

This clone was recorded only once. The chain recombines TRBV4-2 with TRBJ2-2, with D tentatively TRBD1 (5 bases). The CDR3 length is 17 residues. V lost 0 bases and J lost 4, with 15 bases in between. Germline CDR1 is LGHNA and CDR2 is YNFKEQ. CDR3 bases: TGTGCCAGCAGCCAAGAATGGGCAGGGTCGGGCACCGGGGAGCTGTTTTTT. Its protein product is CASSQEWAGSGTGELFF.

V usage is TRBV2 and J usage is TRBJ2-1, with 7 bases that match TRBD2. The ends lost 11 bases at V and 10 bases at J; junction bases unmatched: 5. Germline V gene sequence: CDR1 SNHLY, CDR2 FYNNEI. This CDR3 comprises 10 residues. The CDR3 here is CAVGREEQFF. CDR3 coding DNA: TGTGCCGTGGGGAGGGAGGAGCAGTTCTTC.

The chain's CDR3 is CATTPGRAGANVLTF. The CDR3 DNA follows: TGTGCCACTACCCCAGGGCGGGCTGGGGCCAACGTCCTGACTTTC. The rearrangement joins TRBV19 to TRBJ2-6; either TRBD1 or TRBD2 may supply D (5 bases each). The CDR3 runs 15 residues. Germline V gene sequence: CDR1 LNHDA, CDR2 SQIVND (reference sequence). Trimming shortened V by 10 bases and J by 2 bases, and 15 bases separated the two germline ends.

This clone was seen a single time. This sequence joins TRBV6-6 and TRBJ2-5; D may be TRBD2 (5 bases). The V and J ends lost 0 bases and 5 bases respectively, with 10 bases between them. There are 14 residues in the CDR3. Germline values: CDR1 MNHNY, CDR2 SVGAGI (reference sequence). The CDR3 sequence is CASSYSTGEETQYF. The CDR3 DNA reads TGTGCCAGCAGTTACTCGACCGGGGAGGAGACCCAGTACTTC.